The rows below give T cell receptor beta chains drawn from one sample of a study of shared clonotypes between healthy human individuals. Using immunoSEQ multiplex PCR, the repertoire was profiled, and TCRdb retains in-frame clones only, with some absent. The repertoire holds some 2,000,000 clones, with roughly 95% as singletons. Sequencing input: naive CD4+ T cells sorted from blood. Receptor source: a man aged 18 to 30 in good health. CDR3s include the opening cysteine and the closing phenylalanine or tryptophan. Where a row states a size, it is once, few, many or the class of an expanded clone; other rows omit it.

j_call clone_size v_call cdr3_aa
TRBJ2-1 . TRBV5-1 CASSSGGISYNEQFF
TRBJ2-2 . TRBV19 CASSIEGGKTGELFF
TRBJ2-3 . TRBV29-1 CSVEESGTRQYF
TRBJ2-3 . TRBV28 CASRPLGGGTDTQYF
TRBJ1-6 . TRBV19 CASSINLVGSPLHF
TRBJ1-6 . TRBV7-6 CASSRGAGAGNSPLHF
TRBJ2-2 . TRBV1 CTSSMSGSGTGELFF
TRBJ2-5 . TRBV18 CASSPLRAQPAGNQETQYF
TRBJ1-5 . TRBV21-1 CASSHEGQGHQPQHF
TRBJ1-1 . TRBV5-6 CASSPGNTEAFF
TRBJ2-5 . TRBV5-1 CASSLHPTTSGAPGQTQYF
TRBJ2-5 . TRBV15 CATSRGSGGDQETQYF
TRBJ2-6 . TRBV6-5 CASRSGISGANVLTF
TRBJ2-1 . TRBV6-1 CASSDRLAVLSSYNEQFF
TRBJ1-2 . TRBV5-1 CASSLDQGDYGYTF
TRBJ2-3 once TRBV29-1 CSVGDLLGTDTQYF
TRBJ2-4 . TRBV6-5 CASRPGPLAKNIQYF
TRBJ2-2 . TRBV5-4 CASSLGMRGRQGGELFF
TRBJ1-6 few TRBV2 CASSRDGWNNSPLHF
TRBJ1-6 . TRBV30 CAWSSTRAPNSPLHF
TRBJ1-2 . TRBV7-9 CASSLDRAGYGYTF
TRBJ1-1 . TRBV6-1 CASSERISGATEAFF
TRBJ2-1 . TRBV5-4 CASSGTSGASYNEQFF
TRBJ2-7 . TRBV28 CASSSGESYEQYF
TRBJ1-5 . TRBV6-4 CASRRGNQPQHF
TRBJ2-5 . TRBV5-1 CASSSLRMGREYGETQYF
TRBJ1-5 . TRBV6-5 CASSYSGDSNQPQHF
TRBJ2-1 . TRBV9 CASSVEGLAGLGPYNEQFF
TRBJ2-7 . TRBV7-6 CASSLAGLGEQYF
TRBJ2-3 . TRBV11-2 CASRRIGDTQYF
TRBJ2-5 . TRBV18 CASQRASLGETQYF
TRBJ1-1 . TRBV27 CASSLSIVNTEAFF
TRBJ1-2 . TRBV5-1 CASSVFQDYGYTF
TRBJ2-4 . TRBV7-2 CASSLPKNIQYF
TRBJ2-5 . TRBV5-6 CASSPRGRGGQETQYF
TRBJ1-1 . TRBV5-1 CASSQQVMNTEAFF
TRBJ2-1 once TRBV5-1 CASSLTPGGHEQFF
TRBJ2-7 . TRBV7-2 CATRDSSYEQYF
TRBJ1-5 . TRBV5-8 CASSLALSRGNQPQHF
TRBJ2-2 . TRBV5-1 CASSPGTEIARELFF
TRBJ2-5 . TRBV5-1 CASSLGQGAAETQYF
TRBJ2-2 . TRBV27 CASSGTSNTGELFF
TRBJ2-3 . TRBV29-1 CSVVTGDRFTDTQYF
TRBJ2-7 . TRBV15 CATTFSGAGTDYEQYF
TRBJ2-5 . TRBV29-1 CSVDSSQETQYF
TRBJ2-7 . TRBV4-2 CASSQGGGGLEQYF
TRBJ2-5 . TRBV7-3 CASSLRVGETQYF
TRBJ2-7 . TRBV27 CASSLGLTYEQYF
TRBJ1-6 . TRBV7-9 CASSRLFGTVGSPLHF
TRBJ1-2 . TRBV5-1 CASSRGQGSYGYTF
TRBJ2-7 . TRBV11-2 CASSLDLMQEQYF
TRBJ2-6 . TRBV2 CASSSPERANVLTF
TRBJ1-4 . TRBV28 CASSYQEAEKLFF
TRBJ2-7 once TRBV6-5 CASMGGGSTYEQYF
TRBJ1-2 . TRBV2 CASSYDIEYGYTF
TRBJ2-7 . TRBV7-2 CASSFRAGGPHEQYF
TRBJ2-1 few TRBV14 CASSQGGTYNEQFF
TRBJ2-5 . TRBV18 CASTEYSPEETQYF
TRBJ1-2 . TRBV5-6 CASSSDRVHGYTF
TRBJ2-3 . TRBV18 CASSSTPAADTQYF